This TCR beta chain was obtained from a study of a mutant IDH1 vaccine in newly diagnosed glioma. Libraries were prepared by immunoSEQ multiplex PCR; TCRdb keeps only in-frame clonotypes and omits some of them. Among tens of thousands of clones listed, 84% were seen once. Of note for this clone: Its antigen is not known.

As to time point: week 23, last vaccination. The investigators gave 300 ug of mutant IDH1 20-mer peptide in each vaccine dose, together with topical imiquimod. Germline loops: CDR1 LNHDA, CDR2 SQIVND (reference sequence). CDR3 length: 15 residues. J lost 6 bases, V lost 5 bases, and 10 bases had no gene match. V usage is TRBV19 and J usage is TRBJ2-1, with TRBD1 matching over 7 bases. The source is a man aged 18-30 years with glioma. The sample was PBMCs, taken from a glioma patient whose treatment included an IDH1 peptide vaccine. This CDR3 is CASSGRQGRSNEQFF. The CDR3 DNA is TGTGCCAGTAGTGGGAGACAGGGTCGGTCCAATGAGCAGTTCTTC.